This TCR beta chain was observed in a study of blood T cell repertoires in COVID-19. Study-wide background: The United States, Italy and Spain were the sources of the acute and convalescent COVID-19 samples. From T cells, B-cell-depleted T cells, or PBMCs came the material, which was cDNA or gDNA.

Recruitment covered about two dozen US areas and drew participants whose ages spanned roughly 18 to 89 years. Exposed participants came across a COVID-19 case within 2 weeks before study entry. Sequencing was performed with immunoSEQ multiplex PCR; in TCRdb, only in-frame clones are kept and a portion is missing. Seen here are some 150,000 clones, less than 85% observed once, and the top ten hold around 1.6%. Looked up from germline, CDR1 is SGHRS and CDR2 is YFSETQ. This CDR3 comprises 16 residues. Trimming removed 6 bases from V and 8 bases from J; junction bases left unmatched: 19. This sequence was found in a woman between 18 and 29 years old who had been exposed to COVID-19. The chain couples TRBV5-1 to TRBJ1-2, with 7 bases fitting TRBD1. The sample comprised PBMCs or T cells enriched from blood (not recorded which). Written as DNA, the CDR3 is TGCGCCAGCACCCCAAGCTCCACGACAGGGTTGGGCGGCTACACCTTC. This translates into CASTPSSTTGLGGYTF.